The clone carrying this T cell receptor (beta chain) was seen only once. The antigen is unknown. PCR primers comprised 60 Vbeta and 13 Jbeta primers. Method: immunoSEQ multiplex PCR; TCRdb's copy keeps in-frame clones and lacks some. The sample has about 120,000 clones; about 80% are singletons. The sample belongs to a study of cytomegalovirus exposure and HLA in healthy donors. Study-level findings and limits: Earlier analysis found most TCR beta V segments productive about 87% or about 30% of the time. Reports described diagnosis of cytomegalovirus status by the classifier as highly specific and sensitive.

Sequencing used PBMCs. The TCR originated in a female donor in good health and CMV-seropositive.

CDR3 DNA: TGTGCCAGCAGTCTTGACGGCCAGGGGGGCACTGAAGCTTTCTTT. Translating it yields CASSLDGQGGTEAFF. The rearrangement links TRBV2 to TRBJ1-1; 7 nucleotides agree with TRBD1. The CDR3 length is 15 residues. With 5 bases clipped from V and 4 bases from J, the junction kept 10 bases outside the gene matches. Germline V gene lookup returns CDR1 SNHLY and CDR2 FYNNEI.